The 10 T cell receptor beta chains below come from one sample, sequenced in a study of shared clonotypes between healthy human individuals. Sequencing used immunoSEQ multiplex PCR; TCRdb keeps in-frame clones, though not all of them. The data contain more than 550,000 clones, 90% of them singletons. The material sequenced was memory CD8+ T cells from PBMCs. Subset meaning: CD45RO+ cells pooled with CCR7-negative TemRA cells. The source of these receptors is a young man in good health. Some clones in this sample may be carry-over from other donors' samples.

The chain joins TRBV7-9 to TRBJ1-1; D is uncertain. There are 12 residues in the CDR3. Trimming took 1 base from V and 11 from J, leaving 11 bases between them. Germline CDR1 is SEHNR and CDR2 is FQNEAQ (reference sequence). The CDR3 DNA is TGTGCCAGCAGCTTAGGGAATAGGGAGGCTTTCTTT. This gives the protein CASSLGNREAFF.

The chain combines TRBV7-9 with TRBJ2-1; perhaps TRBD2 as D (6 bases). The germline V gene encodes CDR1 SEHNR and CDR2 FQNEAQ (reference sequence). V lost 4 bases, J lost 0 bases, and 19 bases lay in between. The CDR3 loop spans 18 amino acids. The CDR3 DNA is TGTGCCAGCAGCTCAACCGACGGGGCGGGGAGCTCCTACAATGAGCAGTTCTTC. Amino acid sequence: CASSSTDGAGSSYNEQFF.

Points on this clone: Additional DNA sequences in this sample encode the identical CDR3. The chain employs TRBV28 and TRBJ2-1; 13 bases agree with TRBD2. Germline V lookup: CDR1 MDHEN, CDR2 SYDVKM. This CDR3 contains 14 residues. Trimming cost V 6 bases and J 7 bases; bases outside gene matches: 3. DNA of the CDR3: TGTGCCAGCAGGTGGACTAGCGGGAGTAATGAGCAGTTCTTC. This translates into CASRWTSGSNEQFF.

V gene TRBV5-5 combines with J gene TRBJ1-5, with TRBD1 identical over 8 bases. Looked up from germline, CDR1 is SGHKS and CDR2 is YYEKEE (reference sequence). V was pared by 2 bases and J by 2 bases, with 6 bases of the junction left unmatched. The CDR3 has 16 residues. DNA of the CDR3: TGTGCCAGCAGCTTCGGACAGGGCGAGGGCAATCAGCCCCAGCATTTT. Translated: CASSFGQGEGNQPQHF. The whole variable domain, filled in from reference TRBV5-5 and TRBJ1-5, reads DAGVTQSPTHLIKTRGQQVTLRCSPISGHKSVSWYQQVLGQGPQFIFQYYEKEERGRGNFPDRFSARQFPNYSSELNVNALLLGDSALYLCASSFGQGEGNQPQHFGDGTRLSIL.

The V gene is TRBV29-1, the J gene TRBJ2-3, with TRBD2 as a possible D gene (6 bases). CDR3 length: 14 residues. V lost 4 bases and J 2 bases, leaving 13 bases between the germline ends. The V gene's germline CDR1 is SQVTM and CDR2 ANQGSEA. DNA for the CDR3: TGCAGCGTTGGCGGGGTAGGGCTCACAGATACGCAGTATTTT. Residues: CSVGGVGLTDTQYF.

The chain uses TRBV5-1 and TRBJ2-1, with 8 bases fitting TRBD2. J was trimmed by 2 bases and V by 0 bases; bases with no gene match: 10. Germline V gene data show CDR1 as SGHRS and CDR2 as YFSETQ. The CDR3 loop spans 18 amino acids. CDR3 sequence: CASSLGLSLAGTYNEQFF. The CDR3 bases are TGCGCCAGCAGCTTGGGATTAAGTCTAGCGGGTACCTACAATGAGCAGTTCTTC. The complete variable domain, with remaining parts taken from reference TRBV5-1 and TRBJ2-1, reads KAGVTQTPRYLIKTRGQQVTLSCSPISGHRSVSWYQQTPGQGLQFLFEYFSETQRNKGNFPGRFSGRQFSNSRSEMNVSTLELGDSALYLCASSLGLSLAGTYNEQFFGPGTRLTVL.

This clone was seen a few times. The V and J genes are TRBV5-1 and TRBJ2-1, with a weak D call TRBD2 (5 bases). This CDR3 comprises 14 residues. CDR1 is SGHRS and CDR2 is YFSETQ in the germline V gene. V shed 2 bases and J shed 4 bases, with 10 bases lying between them. CDR3 sequence: CASSFGGEYNEQFF. CDR3 DNA: TGCGCCAGCAGCTTTGGAGGAGAGTACAATGAGCAGTTCTTC.

The V and J genes are TRBV27 and TRBJ2-3, with 7 nucleotides matching TRBD2. The CDR3 consists of 19 residues. Trimming at V came to 7 bases and at J to 5 bases, leaving 24 bases not matched to a gene. From germline, CDR1 is MNHEY and CDR2 SMNVEV (reference sequence). The CDR3 DNA follows: TGTGCCAGCAACCACCGGGGCCTAGCGGCCCTGACTACCAGAGATACGCAGTATTTT. Protein sequence: CASNHRGLAALTTRDTQYF.

CDR3 protein: CASSLLSTGFLGGMKETQYF. The CDR3 DNA follows: TGTGCCAGCAGTTTATTAAGTACCGGGTTCCTAGGGGGGATGAAAGAGACCCAGTACTTC. The chain is built from TRBV28 and TRBJ2-5; D possibly uses TRBD1 or TRBD2 (6 bases each). This CDR3 comprises 20 residues. Germline CDR1 is MDHEN and CDR2 is SYDVKM. V was clipped by 1 base and J by 3 bases, with 27 bases between them.

The chain carries TRBV9 and TRBJ2-1; D may be TRBD2 (6 bases). This CDR3 spans 15 amino acids. CDR1 and CDR2 from the germline V gene are SGDLS and YYNGEE. Between the trimmed V and J ends, which lost 5 bases and 0 bases, there was a span of 12 bases. CDR3 DNA sequence: TGTGCCAGCAGGGCCATAGCGGACTCCTACAATGAGCAGTTCTTC. Residues: CASRAIADSYNEQFF. Drawing the rest from reference TRBV9 and TRBJ2-1, the complete variable domain is DSGVTQTPKHLITATGQRVTLRCSPRSGDLSVYWYQQSLDQGLQFLIQYYNGEERAKGNILERFSAQQFPDLHSELNLSSLELGDSALYFCASRAIADSYNEQFFGPGTRLTVL.